The 19 T cell receptor beta chains reported below all come from one sample, sequenced in a study of beta chain features in type 1 diabetes. The whole isolated RNA underwent reverse transcription, so sequencing captured expressed TCRB transcripts. Sequencing used immunoSEQ multiplex PCR; TCRdb keeps in-frame clones, though not all of them. The repertoire has around 450,000 clones, 9.5% to 12% of them found once; the top ten carry 0.046%. Sample: naive CD4+ T cells from blood. Receptor source: a woman younger than 35 in good health.

This chain connects TRBV5-6 to TRBJ1-1, with 7 positions matching TRBD1. J gave up 0 bases and V 1 base, and 6 bases lay outside the gene matches. The germline gives CDR1 SGHDT, CDR2 YYEEEE. This CDR3 contains 16 residues. In DNA, the CDR3 is TGTGCCAGCAGCTTGTTGACAGGGTTTATGAACACTGAAGCTTTCTTT. Translating gives CASSLLTGFMNTEAFF.

The CDR3 protein is CASSQEYAAGGVYEQYF. The CDR3 DNA sequence: TGCGCCAGCAGCCAAGAGTACGCAGCGGGAGGGGTTTACGAGCAGTACTTC. This sequence joins TRBV4-3 and TRBJ2-7; 10 bases fit TRBD2. The CDR3 extends over 17 amino acids. Germline lookup yields CDR1 LGHNA and CDR2 YSLEER. V was clipped by 0 bases and J by 4 bases; unmatched bases: 9.

This rearrangement joins TRBV10-3 to TRBJ1-1; no clear D gene. V was trimmed by 4 bases and J by 1 base, leaving 7 bases between them. Per the germline V gene, CDR1 is ENHRY and CDR2 is SYGVKD. There are 13 residues in the CDR3. DNA for the CDR3: TGTGCCATCAGTGGGGGTTCGAACACTGAAGCTTTCTTT. Amino acids: CAISGGSNTEAFF.

This clone was observed a few times. The CDR3 region has the DNA TGCAGTGCTAGAGTTCGGGACGGAAAGTTCTTC. Translated: CSARVRDGKFF. The chain is built from TRBV20-1 and TRBJ2-1, with D perhaps given as TRBD1 or TRBD2 (5 bases each). Trimming cost V 1 base and J 14 bases, with 12 bases left between them. The CDR3 spans 11 residues. CDR1 DFQATT and CDR2 SNEGSKA come from the germline V gene (reference sequence).

In DNA, the CDR3 is TGTGCCAGCTCCCTAGCGGGGGTCGCCGAGACCCAGTACTTC. Protein: CASSLAGVAETQYF. The chain has TRBV18 and TRBJ2-5; 10 bases match TRBD2. The V gene end was trimmed by 6 bases and the J gene end by 5 bases; junction bases not matched to a gene: 6. Germline V CDR1 and CDR2: KGHSH, LQKENI. The CDR3 covers 14 residues.

The CDR3 coding sequence is TGTGCCAGCAGCTTTTGGAGCACAGATACGCAGTATTTT. Its translation: CASSFWSTDTQYF. The gene calls are TRBV7-9 and TRBJ2-3; D ambiguous. Germline V gives CDR1 SEHNR, CDR2 FQNEAQ (reference sequence). The CDR3 sequence is 13 residues long. V shed 3 bases and J shed 0 bases, with 4 bases lying between them.

This clone has more than one count but fewer than ten. The chain is built from TRBV2 and TRBJ2-7; unclear D gene. The germline V and J ends were trimmed by 10 bases and 1 base, with 5 bases remaining between them. The CDR3 has 10 residues. Germline V gene sequence: CDR1 SNHLY, CDR2 FYNNEI. The DNA for the CDR3 is TGTGCCATCTCATCCTACGAGCAGTACTTC. It codes for CAISSYEQYF. The full variable domain, rest sourced from reference TRBV2 and TRBJ2-7, is EPEVTQTPSHQVTQMGQEVILRCVPISNHLYFYWYRQILGQKVEFLVSFYNNEISEKSEIFDDQFSVERPDGSNFTLKIRSTKLEDSAMYFCAISSYEQYFGPGTRLTVT.

The chain combines TRBV7-2 with TRBJ2-1; 10 positions match TRBD2. Germline V gene lookup returns CDR1 SGHTA and CDR2 FQGNSA. V lost 1 base to trimming and J lost 0 bases; unmatched junction nucleotides: 9. This CDR3 region has 19 residues. CDR3 sequence reads: CASSLVATSGPRSYNEQFF. The CDR3 DNA is TGTGCCAGCAGCTTAGTTGCGACTAGCGGGCCCCGCTCCTACAATGAGCAGTTCTTC.

This clone was found a few times. This chain uses TRBV18 with TRBJ1-4; unclear D gene. V shed 3 bases and J shed 8 bases, with 13 bases lying between them. The CDR3 consists of 14 residues. Germline CDR1 reads KGHSH; CDR2 reads LQKENI. The CDR3 nucleotides are TGTGCCAGCTCACCGTTGGACGGTGGGGAAAAACTGTTTTTT. Residues: CASSPLDGGEKLFF.

The V gene is TRBV30, the J gene TRBJ1-1; D is uncertain. The germline V gene encodes CDR1 GTSNPN and CDR2 SVGIG (reference sequence). V was pared by 0 bases and J by 1 base, with 18 bases between. The length of the CDR3 is 17 residues. CDR3 residues: CAWSVNPYPGGNTEAFF. The CDR3 bases are TGTGCCTGGAGTGTAAACCCCTACCCTGGCGGGAACACTGAAGCTTTCTTT.

The CDR3 nucleotides read TGTGCCAGCAGCTTTCGACTAGCGCAGTACTTC. Translating it yields CASSFRLAQYF. This chain joins TRBV11-3 and TRBJ2-7; TRBD2 agrees at 7 bases. The junction had 2 bases not matched to a gene; V was cut back by 3 bases and J by 9 bases. The V gene's germline CDR1 is SGHNT and CDR2 YENEEA. This CDR3 is 11 amino acids long.

The gene calls are TRBV5-1 and TRBJ2-7, with 10 positions matching TRBD2. V trimming: 2 bases; J trimming: 7 bases; junction bases outside the gene matches: 9. CDR3 length equals 15 residues. CDR1 SGHRS and CDR2 YFSETQ come from the germline V gene. The CDR3 DNA reads as TGCGCCAGCAGCTTTAGCGGGGGGACCCCGGAGGAGCAGTACGTC. This gives the protein CASSFSGGTPEEQYV.

The sample holds a few counts of this clone. J is TRBJ2-4 and V is TRBV5-8; tentatively, D is TRBD2 (7 bases). V lost 4 bases and J 7 bases, leaving 15 bases between the germline ends. Germline CDR1 reads SGHTS; CDR2 reads YDEGEE. The CDR3 has 14 residues. The CDR3 loop reads CASSPGGAWNIQYF. Written as DNA, the CDR3 is TGTGCCAGCAGCCCTGGGGGGGCCTGGAACATTCAGTACTTC.

The V call is TRBV6-5, the J call TRBJ2-5; TRBD2 aligns across 7 bases. The J call may be faulty, since TRBJ2-7 better matches the DNA end. This CDR3 contains 15 residues. Per germline, CDR1 MNHEY and CDR2 SVGAGI. CDR3 sequence (DNA): TGTGCCAGCAGTATCAAACCGGGACTACCCGCCGAGCAGTACTTC. It is translated as CASSIKPGLPAEQYF.

This clone was seen more than once but under ten times. The V gene is TRBV7-9, the J gene TRBJ2-2; D remains ambiguous. Germline values: CDR1 SEHNR, CDR2 FQNEAQ (reference sequence). Trimming left V 3 bases short and J 6 bases short, with 2 bases between. This CDR3 region has 11 residues. The CDR3 is CASSFAGELFF. The CDR3 coding sequence is TGTGCCAGCAGCTTCGCCGGGGAGCTGTTTTTT.

This clone was observed a few times. The V and J genes are TRBV10-3 and TRBJ2-3; D unclear. The germline V gene encodes CDR1 ENHRY and CDR2 SYGVKD. V dropped 8 bases and J dropped 6 bases, with 15 bases sitting between them. This CDR3 is built from 13 residues. Here the CDR3 reads CAISGHDGDTQYF. The DNA of the CDR3 is TGTGCCATCTCTGGTCATGACGGGGATACGCAGTATTTT.

This clone was detected a few times. The chain recombines TRBV7-9 with TRBJ2-7, with 9 bases lining up with TRBD1. The length of the CDR3 is 15 residues. Trimming removed 6 bases from V and 5 bases from J; junction bases left unmatched: 11. The germline V gene encodes CDR1 SEHNR and CDR2 FQNEAQ (reference sequence). The CDR3 nucleotides are TGTGCCAGCAGTCTAGGAACAGGGGGCATCAACGAGCAGTACGTC. Translating gives CASSLGTGGINEQYV.

In its sample, this clone was seen a few times. The rearrangement joins TRBV14 to TRBJ2-1; D remains unclear. The germline gives CDR1 SGHDN, CDR2 FVKESK. The V end lost 4 bases, the J end lost 4 bases, and 14 bases lay between the germline ends. The CDR3 contains 15 residues. This chain's CDR3 is CASSLLPGSYNEQFF. In nucleotides, the CDR3 is TGTGCCAGCAGCCTCCTCCCGGGTAGTTACAATGAGCAGTTCTTC.

This clone was seen many times. V gene TRBV7-2 combines with J gene TRBJ2-4; D remains unclear. Trimming removed 5 bases at V and 14 bases at J, with 19 bases between. Germline CDR1 and CDR2: SGHTA and FQGNSA. The CDR3 covers 13 residues. CDR3: CASSQSTAGPEYF. CDR3 coding DNA: TGTGCCAGCAGCCAATCGACTGCCGGGCCAGAGTACTTC.